The sequence of this TCR beta chain was determined in a study of T cells in narcolepsy. Study summary: Enrolled donors included narcolepsy type 1 or type 2 patients and healthy controls.

Trimming at V came to 1 base and at J to 7 bases, leaving 4 bases not matched to a gene. Germline V gene lookup returns CDR1 SGHDT and CDR2 YYEEEE. CDR3 length: 14 amino acids. A word on this clone: Its antigen remains unidentified.

Libraries were prepared by immunoSEQ multiplex PCR; TCRdb keeps only in-frame clonotypes and omits some of them. The sample has about 34,000 clones, around 86% seen once. Study results and limitations: Healthy controls reportedly lacked the autoreactive clonotypes serially found in patients' blood. No autoreactive T cell clone sequences appeared in some memory CD4+ repertoires.

The clonotype was recovered from a human donor with narcolepsy. The chain combines TRBV5-6 with TRBJ1-4; TRBD1 aligns across 7 bases. Sequenced: CD45RA- memory CD4+ T cells from PBMCs. CDR3 sequence (DNA): TGTGCCAGCAGCTTGTCAGGGGGAGGTGAAAAACTGTTTTTT. It translates to CASSLSGGGEKLFF.